The 29 T cell receptor beta chains in this list originate from one sample, sequenced in a study of T cells in Graves' hyperthyroidism and ophthalmopathy. Template material for amplifying TCR beta CDR3 regions consisted of RNA transcripts. The HTBI primer set was used in a first-round RT-PCR of the TCR CDR3. Each CDR3 protein gets one entry after TCRdb re-called the multiplex PCR reads with MiXCR. The sample records some 500,000 distinct CDR3 sequences, about 15% being singletons. Specimen: blood. These receptors came from a woman aged 18-29 years with Graves' hyperthyroidism.

V gene TRBV2 combines with J gene TRBJ2-1; maybe TRBD1 (5 bases). The V gene lost 8 bases and the J gene lost 3 bases, with 14 bases spanning the gap. Germline values: CDR1 SNHLY, CDR2 FYNNEI. This CDR3 has 14 amino acids. Here the CDR3 DNA reads TGTGCCAGCGGAGTCAGGGTTTTCTACAATGAGCAGTTCTTC. Amino acids: CASGVRVFYNEQFF.

This clonotype was detected many times. This chain uses TRBV7-2 with TRBJ1-5; D remains ambiguous. This CDR3 comprises 14 residues. Germline values: CDR1 SGHTA, CDR2 FQGNSA. Trimming took off 1 base at V and 3 bases at J, with 7 bases between the two ends. The CDR3 DNA sequence: TGTGCCAGCAGCTTAGGAGCGAACAATCAGCCCCAGCATTTT. Amino acid sequence: CASSLGANNQPQHF.

This clonotype was recorded many times. The chain carries TRBV24-1 and TRBJ2-1, with 8 bases identical to TRBD2. V lost 4 bases, J lost 9 bases, and 13 bases stayed unmatched. Germline assignment: CDR1 KGHDR and CDR2 SFDVKD. The CDR3 is 16 residues long. CDR3 loop: CATSDYGTSRAAEQFF. The DNA of the CDR3 is TGTGCCACCAGTGACTACGGGACTAGTAGGGCGGCTGAGCAGTTCTTC.

This clonotype has at least ten counts. CDR3 sequence: CASSLWGGGGETQYF. CDR3 sequence (DNA): TGTGCCAGCAGTTTATGGGGCGGGGGCGGAGAGACCCAGTACTTC. The genes are TRBV12-3 or TRBV12-4 and TRBJ2-5; a weak D match, TRBD2 (7 bases). The V and J ends lost 2 bases and 4 bases respectively, with 14 bases between them. CDR3 size: 15 residues.

This clonotype was counted at least ten times. The chain couples TRBV18 to TRBJ1-3, with D tentatively TRBD1 (5 bases). The CDR3 sequence is 15 residues long. V was shortened by 6 bases and J by 0 bases, with 12 bases between the two germline ends. Germline CDR1 is KGHSH and CDR2 is LQKENI. CDR3 loop: CASSSDSVSGNTIYF. For the CDR3, the DNA is TGTGCCAGCTCGTCCGACAGTGTCTCTGGAAACACCATATATTTT.

The table lists this clonotype with many counts. The rearrangement uses TRBV12-3 or TRBV12-4 and TRBJ2-3; 11 positions agree with TRBD2. The V gene end was trimmed by 5 bases and the J gene end by 3 bases; junction bases not matched to a gene: 4. This CDR3 has 15 residues. CDR3 DNA sequence: TGTGCCAGCAGTCGGTGGACTAGCGGGACAGATACGCAGTATTTT. It specifies CASSRWTSGTDTQYF.

This clonotype was detected only a few times. This chain joins TRBV5-1 and TRBJ2-1, with 8 bases identical to TRBD2. The J segment lost 2 bases and the V segment lost 0 bases, leaving 1 base of the junction unmatched. CDR3 length: 15 residues. Germline V gene sequence: CDR1 SGHRS, CDR2 YFSETQ. The chain's CDR3 is CASSLEAGAYNEQFF. In DNA form, the CDR3 reads TGCGCCAGCAGCTTGGAAGCGGGGGCCTACAATGAGCAGTTCTTC.

This clonotype was counted many times. J is TRBJ1-2 and V is TRBV7-9; tentative D call: TRBD1 (6 bases). The CDR3 covers 15 residues. V shed 1 base and J shed 3 bases, with 12 bases lying between them. Germline V gene sequence: CDR1 SEHNR, CDR2 FQNEAQ (reference sequence). In DNA, the CDR3 is TGTGCCAGCAGCTTAGGCAGGGGCGCGGACTATGGCTACACCTTC. It yields the protein CASSLGRGADYGYTF.

At least ten counts were recorded for this clonotype. The chain employs TRBV11-3 and TRBJ1-1; tentatively, D is TRBD1 (6 bases). From germline, CDR1 is SGHNT and CDR2 YENEEA. V was trimmed by 5 bases and J by 8 bases, leaving 18 bases between them. The CDR3 length is 14 residues. CDR3 coding DNA: TGTGCCAGCAGCGAGGGCGGAGGGGGGGCCGAAGCTTTCTTT. It is translated as CASSEGGGGAEAFF.

This clonotype has just a few counts. CDR3 coding DNA: TGCGCCAGCAGCTCGCGTTCTAATGGGAACACCATATATTTT. This gives the protein CASSSRSNGNTIYF. The rearrangement uses TRBV5-1 and TRBJ1-3; D is unresolved. This CDR3 has 14 residues. Germline V gene lookup returns CDR1 SGHRS and CDR2 YFSETQ. The V end was cut by 3 bases, the J end by 7 bases, with 14 bases between.

Many counts were recorded for this clonotype. The V call is TRBV2, the J call TRBJ2-3; TRBD2 might be the D (5 bases). Germline-derived CDR1 and CDR2 are SNHLY and FYNNEI. V was clipped by 8 bases and J by 10 bases, with 16 bases between them. CDR3 length: 12 amino acids. The CDR3: CASPPSGIPQYF. In DNA, the CDR3 is TGTGCCAGCCCCCCCTCCGGGATCCCGCAGTATTTT.

This clonotype came up many times. The chain carries TRBV5-5 and TRBJ1-4; the match to TRBD1 covers 8 bases. The CDR3 has 13 amino acids. V lost 7 bases to trimming and J lost 8 bases; unmatched junction nucleotides: 7. CDR1 is SGHKS and CDR2 is YYEKEE in the germline V gene (reference sequence). CDR3 sequence: CASSTGVEEKLFF. As DNA, the CDR3 is TGTGCCAGCTCGACAGGGGTGGAGGAAAAACTGTTTTTT.

The chain couples TRBV5-1 to TRBJ2-6; TRBD1 aligns across 10 bases. The CDR3 is made up of 18 amino acids. With 5 bases clipped from V and 2 bases from J, the junction kept 10 bases outside the gene matches. CDR1 SGHRS and CDR2 YFSETQ come from the germline V gene. The CDR3 loop reads CASSFSTGGLAGANVLTF. Here the CDR3 DNA reads TGCGCCAGCAGTTTTTCGACAGGGGGCTTGGCTGGGGCCAACGTCCTGACTTTC.

The chain couples TRBV12-3 or TRBV12-4 to TRBJ2-2, with TRBD2 matching over 11 bases. This CDR3 contains 16 residues. Unmatched junction bases numbered 5, after V lost 1 base and J lost 7 bases. CDR3 amino acids: CASSLGSGRASGELFF. The CDR3 nucleotides read TGTGCCAGCAGTTTAGGTAGCGGGAGGGCTAGCGGGGAGCTGTTTTTT.

This clonotype was detected ten times or more. This chain's CDR3 is CSVESRGYEQYF. The DNA of the CDR3 is TGCAGCGTCGAATCCCGGGGCTACGAGCAGTACTTC. This chain joins TRBV29-1 and TRBJ2-7; D is perhaps TRBD2 (5 bases). This CDR3 comprises 12 residues. V lost 6 bases to trimming and J lost 3 bases, with 12 bases between them. Germline loops: CDR1 SQVTM, CDR2 ANQGSEA.

In this sample, this clonotype turned up once. This chain links TRBV11-2 with TRBJ1-6, with 8 nucleotides matching TRBD1. CDR3 size: 16 residues. V shed 4 bases, J shed 0 bases, and the junction held 2 bases outside the gene matches. Germline values: CDR1 SGHAT, CDR2 FQNNGV. CDR3 sequence (DNA): TGTGCCAGCAGCTACCAGGGGGCCTCCTATAATTCACCCCTCCACTTT. Its translation is CASSYQGASYNSPLHF.

This clonotype was picked up a small number of times. The rearrangement links TRBV10-1 to TRBJ2-3; D may correspond to TRBD1 or TRBD2 (5 bases each). The CDR3 contains 14 residues. The germline gives CDR1 WNHNN, CDR2 SYGVQD (reference sequence). V lost 6 bases to trimming and J lost 4 bases, with 14 bases between them. The CDR3 DNA sequence: TGCGCCAGCAGAAGGGACCGCGGATCAGATACGCAGTATTTT. Its protein is CASRRDRGSDTQYF.

This clonotype was recorded at least ten times. This chain connects TRBV27 to TRBJ2-1; D gene ambiguous. Per the germline V gene, CDR1 is MNHEY and CDR2 is SMNVEV (reference sequence). Trimming stripped 8 bases from V and 0 bases from J, with 14 bases between. The CDR3 runs 15 residues. CDR3 bases: TGTGCCAGCTTTGTTCAGGCAGGCTCCTACAATGAGCAGTTCTTC. This encodes CASFVQAGSYNEQFF.

This clonotype was recorded at least ten times. The V gene is TRBV7-8, the J gene TRBJ1-4, with D maybe TRBD1 (6 bases). The CDR3 is made up of 16 amino acids. V dropped 1 base and J dropped 2 bases, with 11 bases sitting between them. Germline V gives CDR1 SGHVS, CDR2 FQNEAQ. CDR3 sequence: CASSLGRGRTNEKLFF. The CDR3 coding sequence is TGTGCCAGCAGCTTAGGCAGGGGCCGCACTAATGAAAAACTGTTTTTT.

This clonotype came up many times. The chain joins TRBV19 to TRBJ2-2; a possible D gene is TRBD2 (6 bases). Trimming took 7 bases from V and 7 from J, leaving 16 bases between them. The CDR3 is 14 residues long. Germline loops: CDR1 LNHDA, CDR2 SQIVND (reference sequence). The CDR3 loop is CASKERRVIGELFF. DNA of the CDR3: TGTGCCAGTAAGGAGCGGAGGGTCATCGGGGAGCTGTTTTTT.

This clonotype occurred many times. This chain links TRBV20-1 with TRBJ2-6; 7 bases are a match to TRBD1. Germline values: CDR1 DFQATT, CDR2 SNEGSKA (reference sequence). Trimming removed 2 bases from V and 0 bases from J; junction bases left unmatched: 10. The CDR3 contains 18 residues. CDR3 amino acids: CSARKGAADSSGANVLTF. The CDR3 DNA sequence: TGCAGTGCTAGAAAGGGGGCTGCCGACTCCTCTGGGGCCAACGTCCTGACTTTC.

In its sample, this clonotype was seen a few times. The chain links TRBV3-1 to TRBJ2-7; 10 bases are a match to TRBD1. The CDR3 covers 16 residues. With V trimmed by 4 bases and J by 3 bases, 9 bases remained unmatched. CDR1 is LGHDT, CDR2 YNNKEL, per germline (reference sequence). The CDR3 here is CASSPLGTGEYYEQYF. The CDR3 bases are TGTGCCAGCAGCCCCCTTGGGACAGGGGAGTACTACGAGCAGTACTTC.

On this clonotype: This may be a read error: a much more frequent sequence differs by one nucleotide. The chain has TRBV3-1 and TRBJ1-1; no firm D call. Germline lookup yields CDR1 LGHDT and CDR2 YNNKEL (reference sequence). V gave up 5 bases and J gave up 3 bases, with 13 bases separating them. CDR3 length: 14 residues. As DNA, the CDR3 is TGTGCCAGCAGCTCGAGGCACCATGACACTGAAGCTTTCTTT. Translated: CASSSRHHDTEAFF.

This clonotype has ten or more counts. The chain combines TRBV12-5 with TRBJ1-4; D is perhaps TRBD1 (6 bases). The germline gives CDR1 LGHNT, CDR2 FRNRAP. V dropped 4 bases and J dropped 5 bases, with 14 bases sitting between them. The CDR3 has 15 residues. CDR3 in amino acids: CASGSSGAVNEKLFF. DNA of the CDR3: TGTGCTAGTGGTTCCTCAGGGGCAGTGAATGAAAAACTGTTTTTT.

This clonotype was detected many times. The rearrangement joins TRBV19 to TRBJ2-5; 12 bases are a match to TRBD1. Germline CDR1 reads LNHDA; CDR2 reads SQIVND (reference sequence). This CDR3 comprises 16 residues. Trimming cost V 6 bases and J 1 base; bases outside gene matches: 6. The CDR3 DNA reads TGTGCCAGTAGATCCGGGACAGGGGGCCTCCAAGAGACCCAGTACTTC. Encoded protein: CASRSGTGGLQETQYF.

The sample holds many counts of this clonotype. This chain connects TRBV11-3 to TRBJ2-1, with a tentative D call TRBD2 (6 bases). This CDR3 has 15 residues. V shed 1 base and J shed 5 bases, with 12 bases lying between them. CDR1 SGHNT and CDR2 YENEEA come from the germline V gene. The CDR3 protein is CASSLGVADHNEQFF. The CDR3 nucleotides are TGTGCCAGCAGCTTAGGGGTAGCGGACCACAATGAGCAGTTCTTC.

The chain combines TRBV11-3 with TRBJ2-7; 8 bases map to TRBD1. The junction had 4 bases not matched to a gene; V was cut back by 3 bases and J by 3 bases. Germline-derived CDR1 and CDR2 are SGHNT and YENEEA. The CDR3 loop spans 14 amino acids. The DNA of the CDR3 is TGTGCCAGCAGCTTCCATACAGGGGGCTACGAGCAGTACTTC. Protein product: CASSFHTGGYEQYF.

This clonotype was picked up a small number of times. This chain links TRBV25-1 with TRBJ1-1; D not certain. The CDR3 is 13 residues long. V was trimmed by 6 bases and J by 6 bases, leaving 14 bases between them. Germline loops: CDR1 MGHDK, CDR2 SYGVNS. The CDR3 DNA reads TGTGCCAGCAGAAGGGCCGGGAGGGCTGAAGCTTTCTTT. As protein: CASRRAGRAEAFF.

In the case of this clonotype: A read error is likely here: a far larger clone is one base away. This rearrangement joins TRBV11-2 to TRBJ1-1, with D uncertain. CDR1 SGHAT and CDR2 FQNNGV come from the germline V gene. This CDR3 contains 11 residues. The CDR3 loop is CAGSFGTEAFF. The CDR3 region has the DNA TGTGCCGGCAGCTTCGGCACTGAAGCTTTCTTT.